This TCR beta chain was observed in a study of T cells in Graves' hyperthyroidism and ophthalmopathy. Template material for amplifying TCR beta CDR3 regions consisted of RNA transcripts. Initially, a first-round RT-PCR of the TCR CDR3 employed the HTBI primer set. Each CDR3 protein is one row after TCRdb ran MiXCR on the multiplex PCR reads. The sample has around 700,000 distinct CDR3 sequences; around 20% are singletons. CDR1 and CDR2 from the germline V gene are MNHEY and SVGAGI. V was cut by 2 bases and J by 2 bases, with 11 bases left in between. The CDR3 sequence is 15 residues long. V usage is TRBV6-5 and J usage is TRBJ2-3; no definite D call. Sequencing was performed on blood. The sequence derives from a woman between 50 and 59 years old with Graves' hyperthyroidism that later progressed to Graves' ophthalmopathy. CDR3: CASSYELPITDTQYF. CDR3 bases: TGTGCCAGCAGTTACGAGCTGCCCATCACAGATACGCAGTATTTT.